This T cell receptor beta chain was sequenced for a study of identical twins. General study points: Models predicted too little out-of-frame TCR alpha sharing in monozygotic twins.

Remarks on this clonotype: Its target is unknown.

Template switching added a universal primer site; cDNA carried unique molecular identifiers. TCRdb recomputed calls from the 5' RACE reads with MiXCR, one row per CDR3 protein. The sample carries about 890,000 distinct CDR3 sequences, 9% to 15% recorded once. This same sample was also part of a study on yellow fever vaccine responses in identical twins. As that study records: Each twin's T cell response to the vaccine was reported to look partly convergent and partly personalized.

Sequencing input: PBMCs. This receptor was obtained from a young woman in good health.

DNA of the CDR3: TGTGCCAGCATCCAAGCGGGGGGGCCGATCACAGATACGCAGTATTTT. Translated, it gives CASIQAGGPITDTQYF. The rearrangement links TRBV7-9 to TRBJ2-3; TRBD2 matches 10 bases. Germline V lookup: CDR1 SEHNR, CDR2 FQNEAQ (reference sequence). The trim removed 7 bases at V and 2 bases at J, leaving 9 bases unmatched. The CDR3 spans 16 residues. The complete variable domain, with remaining parts taken from reference TRBV7-9 and TRBJ2-3, reads DTGVSQNPRHKITKRGQNVTFRCDPISEHNRLYWYRQTLGQGPEFLTYFQNEAQLEKSRLLSDRFSAERPKGSFSTLEIQRTEQGDSAMYLCASIQAGGPITDTQYFGPGTRLTVL.